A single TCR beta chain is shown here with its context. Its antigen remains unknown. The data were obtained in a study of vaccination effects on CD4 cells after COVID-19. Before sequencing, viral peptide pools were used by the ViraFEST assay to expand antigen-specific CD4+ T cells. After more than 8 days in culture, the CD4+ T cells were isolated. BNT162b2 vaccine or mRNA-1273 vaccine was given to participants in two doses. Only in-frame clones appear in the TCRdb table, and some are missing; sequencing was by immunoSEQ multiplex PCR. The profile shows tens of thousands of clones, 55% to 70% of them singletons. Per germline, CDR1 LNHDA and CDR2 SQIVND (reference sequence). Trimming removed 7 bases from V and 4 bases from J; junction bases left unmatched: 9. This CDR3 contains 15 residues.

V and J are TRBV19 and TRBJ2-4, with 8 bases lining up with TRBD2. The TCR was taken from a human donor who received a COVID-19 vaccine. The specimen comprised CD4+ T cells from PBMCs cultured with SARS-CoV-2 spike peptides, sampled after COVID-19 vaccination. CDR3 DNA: TGTGCCAGTACCGAGCGGGGGAGGGAAAAAAACATTCAGTACTTC. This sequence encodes CASTERGREKNIQYF.